This passage covers 21 T cell receptor beta chains from one sample sequenced in a study of blood T cells in healthy people across ages. Then a second PCR, running about 6 to 12 cycles, was carried out with a sample-barcoded 5' primer and a J-beta primer mix. Each CDR3 protein gets one entry after TCRdb re-called the 5' RACE reads with MiXCR. The repertoire holds 750,000 to 950,000 distinct CDR3 sequences, roughly 24% seen once, with about 3% in the top ten. This same sample was also taken into another study, of T cells of mothers and their children.

Sample: blood. Receptors originate from a boy younger than 18 in good health.

The chain is built from TRBV7-9 and TRBJ1-1; D is unclear. Per germline, CDR1 SEHNR and CDR2 FQNEAQ (reference sequence). V lost 5 bases, J lost 4 bases, and 20 bases lay in between. The CDR3 has 16 residues. The CDR3 DNA reads TGTGCCAGCAGCCCTCCGGAGTTCCGGGCGGGCACTGAAGCTTTCTTT. This codes for CASSPPEFRAGTEAFF.

The table lists this clonotype with a few counts. The chain is built from TRBV29-1 and TRBJ2-3; 11 bases match TRBD1. The V segment lost 3 bases and the J segment 2 bases; nucleotides outside the gene matches: 4. This CDR3 spans 15 amino acids. Germline V gene sequence: CDR1 SQVTM, CDR2 ANQGSEA. The CDR3 loop reads CSVEGDRGNTDTQYF. The CDR3 nucleotides read TGCAGCGTTGAGGGGGACAGGGGGAACACAGATACGCAGTATTTT.

The chain is built from TRBV5-6 and TRBJ2-1, with a possible D match to TRBD2 (6 bases). This CDR3 region has 14 residues. The germline CDR1 and CDR2 sequences are SGHDT and YYEEEE. The ends were cut back, 1 base at V and 6 bases at J, with 11 bases in the middle. CDR3 protein: CASSLPGAFNEQFF. The CDR3 region has the DNA TGTGCCAGCAGCTTGCCGGGAGCCTTCAATGAGCAGTTCTTC.

This clonotype was observed a handful of times. This chain connects TRBV7-2 to TRBJ2-1, with a tentative D call TRBD2 (6 bases). CDR1 is SGHTA, CDR2 FQGNSA, per germline. V was trimmed by 5 bases and J by 0 bases, leaving 14 bases between them. This CDR3 region has 16 residues. The chain's CDR3 is CASSQFGGSSYNEQFF. CDR3 nucleotides: TGTGCCAGCAGCCAATTTGGGGGGAGCTCCTACAATGAGCAGTTCTTC. Full variable domain (remainder filled in from reference TRBV7-2 and TRBJ2-1): GAGVSQSPSNKVTEKGKDVELRCDPISGHTALYWYRQSLGQGLEFLIYFQGNSAPDKSGLPSDRFSAERTGGSVSTLTIQRTQQEDSAVYLCASSQFGGSSYNEQFFGPGTRLTVL.

This clonotype was found a few times. The chain has TRBV9 and TRBJ1-1; 9 bases agree with TRBD1. CDR3 length: 16 residues. Germline loops: CDR1 SGDLS, CDR2 YYNGEE. The V and J ends lost 3 bases and 5 bases, in that order; junction bases with no gene match: 11. CDR3 DNA sequence: TGTGCCAGCAGCGGAAGACAGGGGGGCGTTGTTACTGAAGCTTTCTTT. Its translation is CASSGRQGGVVTEAFF.

In this sample, this clonotype turned up a few times. This chain uses TRBV20-1 with TRBJ2-7; D call uncertain. V lost 3 bases, J lost 2 bases, and 14 bases lay in between. This CDR3 region has 14 residues. Germline CDR1 and CDR2: DFQATT and SNEGSKA (reference sequence). CDR3 residues: CSASGTSDPYEQYF. The DNA for the CDR3 is TGCAGTGCTAGTGGAACCAGCGACCCCTACGAGCAGTACTTC.

This clonotype has only a few counts. The V and J genes are TRBV29-1 and TRBJ1-2, with D perhaps matching TRBD1 (6 bases). From germline, CDR1 is SQVTM and CDR2 ANQGSEA. This CDR3 spans 13 amino acids. Between the trimmed V and J ends, which lost 7 bases and 0 bases, there was a span of 12 bases. CDR3 loop: CSAKRQANYGYTF. The CDR3 region has the DNA TGCAGCGCGAAAAGACAGGCTAACTATGGCTACACCTTC. The full variable domain, completed using reference TRBV29-1 and TRBJ1-2, is SAVISQKPSRDICQRGTSLTIQCQVDSQVTMMFWYRQQPGQSLTLIATANQGSEATYESGFVIDKFPISRPNLTFSTLTVSNMSPEDSSIYLCSAKRQANYGYTFGSGTRLTVV.

The V gene is TRBV5-1, the J gene TRBJ1-1, with a possible D match to TRBD1 (5 bases). The germline V and J ends were trimmed by 4 bases and 3 bases, with 19 bases remaining between them. CDR3 length: 16 amino acids. Germline CDR1 and CDR2: SGHRS and YFSETQ. CDR3 DNA sequence: TGCGCCAGCAGCCCAGCAATTCGGGACGGGGACACTGAAGCTTTCTTT. Protein product: CASSPAIRDGDTEAFF.

The chain employs TRBV7-9 and TRBJ2-5, with 7 bases that match TRBD1. Gene TRBJ2-1 matches the end of the DNA better, so the J call may be wrong. The V gene's germline CDR1 is SEHNR and CDR2 FQNEAQ (reference sequence). CDR3 size: 16 residues. The CDR3 DNA sequence: TGTGCCAGCAGCGACCCTGACAGGGAAGGGTACAATGAGCAGTTCTTC. It translates to CASSDPDREGYNEQFF.

The CDR3 protein is CSVEGLVLLDEQFF. CDR3 bases: TGCAGCGTTGAAGGGCTAGTCCTTTTGGATGAGCAGTTCTTC. The chain carries TRBV29-1 and TRBJ2-1, with D unclear. Germline loops: CDR1 SQVTM, CDR2 ANQGSEA. This CDR3 is 14 amino acids long. The ends were cut back, 1 base at V and 8 bases at J, with 15 bases in the middle.

This clonotype was seen a few times. V gene TRBV9 combines with J gene TRBJ2-5, with D perhaps matching TRBD2 (6 bases). This CDR3 spans 14 amino acids. Germline CDR1 is SGDLS and CDR2 is YYNGEE. V was trimmed by 0 bases and J by 5 bases, leaving 11 bases between them. Here the CDR3 reads CASSVAAGRETQYF. For the CDR3, the DNA is TGTGCCAGCAGCGTAGCGGCGGGGAGGGAGACCCAGTACTTC.

This clonotype has just a few counts. The J gene is TRBJ2-7, the V gene TRBV10-2, with 11 bases matching TRBD2. The germline V gene has CDR1 WSHSY and CDR2 SAAADI. The CDR3 spans 16 residues. V shed 5 bases, J shed 3 bases, and the junction held 9 bases outside the gene matches. This chain's CDR3 is CASSLPLLAGVYEQYF. The CDR3 bases are TGCGCCAGCAGTCTTCCACTACTAGCGGGGGTCTACGAGCAGTACTTC.

Only a few counts were recorded for this clonotype. CDR3 nucleotide sequence: TGTGCCAGCAGCGCATCCCCGGGAAATGGCTACACCTTC. The encoded protein is CASSASPGNGYTF. The gene calls are TRBV7-9 and TRBJ1-2; D is unresolved. The CDR3 is 13 amino acids. Germline CDR1 reads SEHNR; CDR2 reads FQNEAQ (reference sequence). V gave up 5 bases and J gave up 6 bases, with 13 bases separating them.

In this sample, this clonotype turned up a few times. CDR3 residues: CASSIGPSGGTYEQYF. CDR3 bases: TGTGCCAGTAGTATCGGGCCATCGGGCGGGACCTACGAGCAGTACTTC. This chain joins TRBV19 and TRBJ2-5; tentatively, D is TRBD2 (6 bases). The DNA end favors TRBJ2-7, so the J call may be wrong. The CDR3 spans 16 residues. CDR1 and CDR2 from the germline V gene are LNHDA and SQIVND (reference sequence).

In its sample, this clonotype was seen a few times. The J gene is TRBJ2-5, the V gene TRBV18; 13 bases are a match to TRBD2. CDR1 and CDR2 (germline): KGHSH, LQKENI. After removal of 1 base from V and 1 base from J, the junction contained 6 bases not matched to a gene. CDR3 length: 18 residues. Written as DNA, the CDR3 is TGTGCCAGCTCACCACGGACTAGCGGGGGACCGAGCCAAGAGACCCAGTACTTC. Translation: CASSPRTSGGPSQETQYF.

This clonotype was counted between two and nine times. The rearrangement uses TRBV7-8 and TRBJ1-1; D is ambiguous. Germline lookup yields CDR1 SGHVS and CDR2 FQNEAQ. V lost 7 bases and J lost 1, with 13 bases in between. The CDR3 is 14 residues long. This CDR3 reads CASTQMRGNTEAFF. The CDR3 DNA is TGTGCCAGCACCCAAATGCGGGGGAACACTGAAGCTTTCTTT. Full variable domain (missing parts from reference TRBV7-8 and TRBJ1-1): GAGVSQSPRYKVAKRGQDVALRCDPISGHVSLFWYQQALGQGPEFLTYFQNEAQLDKSGLPSDRFFAERPEGSVSTLKIQRTQQEDSAVYLCASTQMRGNTEAFFGQGTRLTVV.

This clonotype was seen a handful of times. This chain joins TRBV23-1 and TRBJ2-7; D is uncertain. TRBV23-1 is sorted into the ORF group, with uncertain function. This CDR3 comprises 15 residues. V was cut by 2 bases and J by 11 bases, with 22 bases left in between. The CDR3 DNA reads as TGCGCCAGCAGTCAACGCCGCCAGACCCATGACGGAAAGTACTTC. This translates into CASSQRRQTHDGKYF.

The chain recombines TRBV6-1 with TRBJ2-3, with 8 bases identical to TRBD2. CDR1 is MNHNS and CDR2 is SASEGT in the germline V gene. CDR3 length: 16 residues. V lost 4 bases and J lost 2; bases outside the gene matches: 8. The CDR3: CASSAQSGSLTDTQYF. The CDR3 DNA reads as TGTGCCAGCAGTGCCCAAAGCGGGAGTCTCACAGATACGCAGTATTTT.

The chain recombines TRBV7-9 with TRBJ2-2; 12 bases align to TRBD1. The CDR3 is 16 residues long. Germline trimming cut 5 bases from V and 5 bases from J; bases unmatched to any gene: 6. Germline V gives CDR1 SEHNR, CDR2 FQNEAQ (reference sequence). Written as DNA, the CDR3 is TGTGCCAGCAGCACCCGGGACAGGGGGCGAACCGGGGAGCTGTTTTTT. Amino acids: CASSTRDRGRTGELFF. The whole variable domain, filled in from reference TRBV7-9 and TRBJ2-2, reads DTGVSQNPRHKITKRGQNVTFRCDPISEHNRLYWYRQTLGQGPEFLTYFQNEAQLEKSRLLSDRFSAERPKGSFSTLEIQRTEQGDSAMYLCASSTRDRGRTGELFFGEGSRLTVL.

This clonotype was recorded a few times. The chain uses TRBV12-3 or TRBV12-4 and TRBJ1-5; 7 bases match TRBD1. J gave up 4 bases and V 3 bases, and 3 bases lay outside the gene matches. This CDR3 has 14 amino acids. This chain's CDR3 is CASSFQGENQPQHF. CDR3 bases: TGTGCCAGCAGTTTCCAGGGGGAGAATCAGCCCCAGCATTTT.

This clonotype was detected a few times. This sequence joins TRBV3-1 and TRBJ2-5; 7 nucleotides line up with TRBD1. CDR3 size: 15 residues. Germline V gene sequence: CDR1 LGHDT, CDR2 YNNKEL (reference sequence). With 4 bases clipped from V and 1 base from J, the junction kept 6 bases outside the gene matches. The CDR3 is CASSPGTETQETQYF. CDR3 DNA: TGTGCCAGCAGCCCGGGGACAGAAACCCAAGAGACCCAGTACTTC.